The 27 T cell receptor beta chains reported below all come from one sample, sequenced in a study of T-cell reconstitution after alpha-beta-depleted transplantation in children. Their antigen targets remain unknown. For TCRbeta, the library was prepared with unique molecular identifiers. MiXCR, run by TCRdb on the PCR reads, gives a single entry per CDR3 protein. The table includes about 300,000 distinct CDR3 sequences, over 7.5% detected once. Study-level points and caveats: Diversity and T-cell counts at one year after transplant derived mostly from new T cells.

The sequencing used peripheral blood, collected 360 days after TCRalphabeta/CD19-depleted stem cell transplant. The source is a female patient under 10 years old who had a stem cell transplant for Fanconi anemia, so the T cells may come from the graft donor.

This clonotype was observed a few times. The rearrangement joins TRBV7-8 to TRBJ2-7; 8 nucleotides line up with TRBD1. The germline V gene encodes CDR1 SGHVS and CDR2 FQNEAQ. CDR3 length: 16 amino acids. Trimming took 1 base from V and 4 from J; bases not matched to a gene: 9. CDR3 DNA sequence: TGTGCCAGCAGCTTAGTTGCTGGACAGGGCCTTTACGAGCAGTACTTC. Its protein is CASSLVAGQGLYEQYF.

This clonotype was detected only a few times. The gene calls are TRBV14 and TRBJ1-2; D gene ambiguous. Germline loops: CDR1 SGHDN, CDR2 FVKESK. The CDR3 spans 15 residues. Trimming shortened V by 0 bases and J by 7 bases, and 15 bases separated the two germline ends. This CDR3 reads CASSQDGQRLGGYTF. As DNA, the CDR3 is TGTGCCAGCAGCCAAGATGGGCAAAGGCTGGGTGGCTACACCTTC.

This chain links TRBV20-1 with TRBJ1-2; 8 bases fit TRBD1. This CDR3 spans 11 amino acids. After removal of 8 bases from V and 6 bases from J, the junction contained 5 bases not matched to a gene. Germline V CDR1 and CDR2: DFQATT, SNEGSKA (reference sequence). CDR3 in amino acids: CSPRGRDGYTF. The DNA of the CDR3 is TGCAGTCCCAGGGGGCGGGATGGCTACACCTTC.

This clonotype was detected many times. The genes are TRBV28 and TRBJ2-7, with 9 bases lining up with TRBD1. Germline V CDR1 and CDR2: MDHEN, SYDVKM. The CDR3 length is 13 residues. The V and J ends lost 5 bases and 4 bases, in that order; junction bases with no gene match: 3. CDR3 sequence: CASSGTGLYEQYF. In DNA, the CDR3 is TGTGCCAGCAGTGGGACAGGGCTATACGAGCAGTACTTC.

J is TRBJ2-3 and V is TRBV9; 7 positions agree with TRBD2. CDR1 is SGDLS and CDR2 is YYNGEE in the germline V gene. CDR3 length: 15 residues. Germline trimming cut 4 bases from V and 7 bases from J; bases unmatched to any gene: 12. CDR3 nucleotide sequence: TGTGCCAGCAGCCCGACTAGCCTTGAAACGAATACGCAGTATTTT. Its protein is CASSPTSLETNTQYF.

This clonotype has ten or more counts. The genes are TRBV3-1 and TRBJ2-5, with D possibly being TRBD1 or TRBD2 (5 bases each). V shed 1 base and J shed 7 bases, with 10 bases lying between them. The CDR3 runs 13 residues. CDR1 is LGHDT and CDR2 is YNNKEL in the germline V gene (reference sequence). The CDR3 is CASSQATTGTQYF. CDR3 bases: TGTGCCAGCAGCCAAGCGACTACAGGGACCCAGTACTTC.

Ten or more counts support this clonotype. This chain connects TRBV7-8 to TRBJ2-6; D not certain. This CDR3 spans 20 amino acids. Trimming stripped 2 bases from V and 0 bases from J, with 20 bases between. Germline-derived CDR1 and CDR2 are SGHVS and FQNEAQ. The CDR3 bases are TGTGCCAGCAGCTTATATGGTTTGAAAGGGTCTTACTCTGGGGCCAACGTCCTGACTTTC. It yields the protein CASSLYGLKGSYSGANVLTF.

This clonotype was observed a handful of times. V is TRBV5-6 and J is TRBJ1-5; a possible D gene is TRBD1 (6 bases). This CDR3 has 15 amino acids. Trimming removed 4 bases at V and 6 bases at J, with 17 bases between. The germline gives CDR1 SGHDT, CDR2 YYEEEE. CDR3 bases: TGTGCCAGCAGCGCAGGCCCGACAGGCCCTCAGCCCCAGCATTTT. Its protein product is CASSAGPTGPQPQHF.

Only one count was recorded for this clonotype. This rearrangement joins TRBV3-1 to TRBJ1-6; tentatively, D is TRBD1 (6 bases). Germline values: CDR1 LGHDT, CDR2 YNNKEL (reference sequence). Trimming removed 6 bases at V and 4 bases at J, with 13 bases between. The CDR3 totals 15 residues. The CDR3 spells CASSTDTGYNSPLHF. As DNA, the CDR3 is TGTGCCAGCAGTACGGACACAGGGTATAATTCACCCCTCCACTTT.

The rearrangement joins TRBV11-1 to TRBJ1-2; unclear D gene. CDR3 length equals 18 residues. Per germline, CDR1 SGHAT and CDR2 FQDESV (reference sequence). The germline V and J ends were trimmed by 1 base and 2 bases, with 20 bases remaining between them. The CDR3 nucleotides are TGTGCCAGCAGCTTAGACCAACCAACCGGACGGCGCAACTATGGCTACACCTTC. It codes for CASSLDQPTGRRNYGYTF.

This clonotype was found many times. The V and J genes are TRBV21-1 and TRBJ1-2; the table assigns TRBD1, which was not confirmed against the DNA. TRBV21-1 is listed as a pseudogene. The length of the CDR3 is 15 residues. CDR3 sequence: CASSKARGQTYGYTF. The CDR3 DNA sequence: TGTGCCAGCAGCAAAGCGCGGGGACAGACATATGGCTACACCTTC.

This clonotype occurred a few times. The chain recombines TRBV6-5 with TRBJ1-3; maybe TRBD1 (5 bases). Deletions cut 0 bases from V and 2 bases from J, with 8 bases between. CDR1 is MNHEY and CDR2 is SVGAGI in the germline V gene. The length of the CDR3 is 15 residues. CDR3 DNA: TGTGCCAGCAGTTACTCGGCCAGGGCTGGAAACACCATATATTTT. Its protein product is CASSYSARAGNTIYF.

The table lists this clonotype with many counts. The gene calls are TRBV4-2 and TRBJ2-7; D not resolved. The germline V and J ends were trimmed by 0 bases and 3 bases, with 12 bases remaining between them. The CDR3 loop spans 15 amino acids. CDR1 LGHNA and CDR2 YNFKEQ come from the germline V gene. In DNA, the CDR3 is TGTGCCAGCAGCCAAGAAGGGTACTTCAACTACGAGCAGTACTTC. This sequence encodes CASSQEGYFNYEQYF.

This clonotype was detected only a few times. V gene TRBV12-3 or TRBV12-4 combines with J gene TRBJ1-1, with D maybe TRBD1 (5 bases). This CDR3 is 14 amino acids long. The V end was cut by 2 bases, the J end by 6 bases, with 13 bases between. This CDR3 is CASSLRGGSPEAFF. The CDR3 DNA reads TGTGCCAGCAGTTTACGGGGGGGGTCCCCTGAAGCTTTCTTT.

This clonotype was seen many times. The J gene is TRBJ2-1, the V gene TRBV7-8; TRBD2 matches at 12 bases. The CDR3 consists of 19 residues. The V gene's germline CDR1 is SGHVS and CDR2 FQNEAQ. V lost 2 bases and J lost 5; bases outside the gene matches: 13. The DNA of the CDR3 is TGTGCCAGCAGCTTAAGACTAGCGGGAGAGATGGGTAGCCACAATGAGCAGTTCTTC. This encodes CASSLRLAGEMGSHNEQFF.

In its sample, this clonotype was seen a few times. The genes are TRBV28 and TRBJ1-2; D gene uncertain. The V end lost 8 bases, the J end lost 7 bases, and 14 bases lay between the germline ends. This CDR3 region has 12 residues. Looked up from germline, CDR1 is MDHEN and CDR2 is SYDVKM. For the CDR3, the DNA is TGTGCCAGCCTAAAGCTTGGAGCTGGCTACACCTTC. This sequence encodes CASLKLGAGYTF.

This clonotype was counted many times. The V call is TRBV7-2, the J call TRBJ2-1; TRBD1 agrees at 8 bases. The CDR3 consists of 14 residues. From germline, CDR1 is SGHTA and CDR2 FQGNSA. J gave up 9 bases and V 1 base, and 5 bases lay outside the gene matches. This CDR3 reads CASSLVQGVGEQFF. The CDR3 nucleotides read TGTGCCAGCAGCTTAGTACAGGGGGTGGGTGAGCAGTTCTTC.

V usage is TRBV7-8 and J usage is TRBJ1-5, with a weak D call TRBD1 (6 bases). V lost 0 bases and J lost 3, with 12 bases in between. The CDR3 length is 16 residues. Germline-derived CDR1 and CDR2 are SGHVS and FQNEAQ. The CDR3 DNA follows: TGTGCCAGCAGCTTAGCGTCAGGGGAGTTCAATCAGCCCCAGCATTTT. Its translation: CASSLASGEFNQPQHF.

This chain joins TRBV7-2 and TRBJ1-1, with D unclear. The CDR3 runs to 13 residues. Trimming pared 2 bases from V and 3 bases from J, leaving 7 bases between. CDR1 is SGHTA, CDR2 FQGNSA, per germline. CDR3 residues: CASSLIGHTEAFF. CDR3 nucleotides: TGTGCCAGCAGCTTAATCGGTCACACTGAAGCTTTCTTT.

This clonotype was recorded many times. The chain recombines TRBV28 with TRBJ2-7, with 8 bases lining up with TRBD2. The CDR3 sequence is 14 residues long. Germline CDR1 MDHEN, CDR2 SYDVKM. V dropped 2 bases and J dropped 3; count of bases not matched to a gene: 3. The CDR3 spells CASSLAGGNYEQYF. The CDR3, as DNA: TGTGCCAGCAGTTTAGCGGGGGGCAACTACGAGCAGTACTTC.

The genes are TRBV2 and TRBJ1-1; TRBD1 might be the D (5 bases). V was clipped by 9 bases and J by 1 base, with 12 bases between them. This CDR3 comprises 13 residues. CDR1 and CDR2 (germline): SNHLY, FYNNEI. CDR3 nucleotides: TGTGCCAGTTGGGGCAGACGGAACACTGAAGCTTTCTTT. Protein sequence: CASWGRRNTEAFF.

This clonotype was seen more than once but under ten times. The chain joins TRBV18 to TRBJ1-4, with 12 nucleotides matching TRBD1. J lost 5 bases, V lost 4 bases, and 8 bases had no gene match. CDR3 size: 17 residues. The germline gives CDR1 KGHSH, CDR2 LQKENI. CDR3 loop: CASSRTGQGAANEKLFF. The CDR3 region has the DNA TGTGCCAGCTCACGCACGGGACAGGGGGCCGCGAATGAAAAACTGTTTTTT.

In this sample, this clonotype turned up many times. The gene calls are TRBV5-1 and TRBJ2-5; maybe TRBD2 (6 bases). CDR1 is SGHRS, CDR2 YFSETQ, per germline. V was shortened by 4 bases and J by 3 bases, with 19 bases between the two germline ends. This CDR3 has 16 residues. CDR3 in amino acids: CASSTNPSVYEETQYF. In DNA form, the CDR3 reads TGCGCCAGCAGCACAAACCCTAGCGTTTACGAAGAGACCCAGTACTTC.

The table lists this clonotype with many counts. The chain recombines TRBV7-9 with TRBJ2-1; 8 positions match TRBD1. Trimming took 5 bases from V and 10 from J; bases not matched to a gene: 10. The CDR3 totals 14 residues. The germline V gene has CDR1 SEHNR and CDR2 FQNEAQ (reference sequence). For the CDR3, the DNA is TGTGCCAGCAGCACCCCTCAGGGGGCTGAGGAGCAGTTCTTC. This encodes CASSTPQGAEEQFF.

This clonotype was seen at least ten times. The rearrangement joins TRBV5-1 to TRBJ2-5, with D tentatively TRBD1 (6 bases). This CDR3 is 14 amino acids long. Trimming shortened V by 2 bases and J by 0 bases, and 8 bases separated the two germline ends. Germline-derived CDR1 and CDR2 are SGHRS and YFSETQ. This chain's CDR3 is CASSFSGDQETQYF. The CDR3 bases are TGCGCCAGCAGCTTCTCAGGGGACCAAGAGACCCAGTACTTC.

This clonotype was picked up a small number of times. This chain uses TRBV6-2 or TRBV6-3 with TRBJ1-1; possibly TRBD1 for D (5 bases). The CDR3 loop spans 13 amino acids. V lost 2 bases and J lost 4, with 8 bases in between. The germline CDR1 and CDR2 sequences are MNHEY and SVGEGT. This CDR3 reads CASSYGGFTEAFF. CDR3 bases: TGTGCCAGCAGTTACGGGGGGTTCACTGAAGCTTTCTTT.

This clonotype was counted many times. This rearrangement joins TRBV7-6 to TRBJ2-5; the match to TRBD2 covers 9 bases. The CDR3 spans 18 residues. Per the germline V gene, CDR1 is SGHVS and CDR2 is FNYEAQ. With 1 base clipped from V and 2 bases from J, the junction kept 11 bases outside the gene matches. CDR3 in amino acids: CASSLGGGSGGKQETQYF. CDR3 DNA sequence: TGTGCCAGCAGCTTAGGCGGGGGCAGCGGGGGGAAACAAGAGACCCAGTACTTC.